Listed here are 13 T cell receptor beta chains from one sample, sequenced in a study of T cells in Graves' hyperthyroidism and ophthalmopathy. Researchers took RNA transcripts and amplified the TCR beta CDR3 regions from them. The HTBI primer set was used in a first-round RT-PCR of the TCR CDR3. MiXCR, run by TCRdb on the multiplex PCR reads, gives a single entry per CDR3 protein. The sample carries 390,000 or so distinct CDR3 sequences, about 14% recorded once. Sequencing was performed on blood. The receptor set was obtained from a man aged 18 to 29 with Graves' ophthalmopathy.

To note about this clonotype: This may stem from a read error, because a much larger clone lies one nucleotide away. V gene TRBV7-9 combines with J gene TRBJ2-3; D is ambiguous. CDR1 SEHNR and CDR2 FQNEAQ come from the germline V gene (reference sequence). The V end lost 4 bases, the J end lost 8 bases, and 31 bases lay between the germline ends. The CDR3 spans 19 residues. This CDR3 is CASSSVFMARPKNTGTQYF. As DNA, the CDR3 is TGTGCCAGCAGCTCAGTTTTTATGGCCAGGCCTAAAAATACGGGTACGCAGTATTTT.

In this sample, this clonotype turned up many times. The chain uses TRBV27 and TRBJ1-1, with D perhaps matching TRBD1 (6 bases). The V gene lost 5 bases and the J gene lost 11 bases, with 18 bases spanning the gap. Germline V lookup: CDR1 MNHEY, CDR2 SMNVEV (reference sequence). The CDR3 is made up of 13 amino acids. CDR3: CASSPETHRDAFF. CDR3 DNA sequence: TGTGCCAGCAGTCCAGAGACACACAGGGACGCTTTCTTT.

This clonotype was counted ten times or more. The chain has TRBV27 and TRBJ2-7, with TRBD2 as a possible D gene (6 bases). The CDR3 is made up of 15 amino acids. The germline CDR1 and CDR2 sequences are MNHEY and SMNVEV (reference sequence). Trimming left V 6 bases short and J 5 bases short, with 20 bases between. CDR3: CASSAREARIHEQYF. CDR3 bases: TGTGCCAGCAGCGCGCGGGAAGCTAGGATCCACGAGCAGTACTTC.

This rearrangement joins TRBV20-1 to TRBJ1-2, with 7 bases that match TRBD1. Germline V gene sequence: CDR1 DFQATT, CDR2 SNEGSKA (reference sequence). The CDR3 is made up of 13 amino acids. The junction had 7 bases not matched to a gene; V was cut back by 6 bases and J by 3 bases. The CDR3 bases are TGCAGTGCCCGACAGGGTATCGACTATGGCTACACCTTC. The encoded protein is CSARQGIDYGYTF.

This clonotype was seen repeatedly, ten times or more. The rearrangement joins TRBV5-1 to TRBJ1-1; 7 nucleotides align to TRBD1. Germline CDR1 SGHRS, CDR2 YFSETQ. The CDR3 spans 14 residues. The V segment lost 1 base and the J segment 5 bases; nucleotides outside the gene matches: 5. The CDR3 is CASSLTGDFTEAFF. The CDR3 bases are TGCGCCAGCAGCTTGACAGGGGATTTTACTGAAGCTTTCTTT.

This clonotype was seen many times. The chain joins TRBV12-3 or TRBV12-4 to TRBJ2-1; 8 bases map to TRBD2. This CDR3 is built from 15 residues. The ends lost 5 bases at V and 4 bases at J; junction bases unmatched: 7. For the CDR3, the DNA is TGTGCCAGCAGTCACGGGACTAGGGGTTACAATGAGCAGTTCTTC. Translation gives CASSHGTRGYNEQFF.

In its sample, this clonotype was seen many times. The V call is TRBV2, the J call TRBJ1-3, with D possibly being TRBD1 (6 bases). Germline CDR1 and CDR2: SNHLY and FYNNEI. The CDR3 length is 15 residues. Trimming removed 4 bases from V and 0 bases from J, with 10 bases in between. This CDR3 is CASSGGHLSGNTIYF. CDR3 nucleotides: TGTGCCAGCAGTGGGGGACACCTCTCTGGAAACACCATATATTTT.

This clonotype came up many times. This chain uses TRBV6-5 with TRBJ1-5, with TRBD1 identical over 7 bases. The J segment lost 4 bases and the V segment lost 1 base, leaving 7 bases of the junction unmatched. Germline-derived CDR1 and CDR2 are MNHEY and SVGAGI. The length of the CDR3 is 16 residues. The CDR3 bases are TGTGCCAGCAGTTACTTAACCGGGACAGAGAATCAGCCCCAGCATTTT. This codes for CASSYLTGTENQPQHF.

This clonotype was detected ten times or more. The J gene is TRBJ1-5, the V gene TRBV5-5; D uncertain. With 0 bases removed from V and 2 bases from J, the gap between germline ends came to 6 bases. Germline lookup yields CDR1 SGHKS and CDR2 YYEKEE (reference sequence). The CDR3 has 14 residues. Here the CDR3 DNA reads TGTGCCAGCAGCTTGGCCTGGGGCAATCAGCCCCAGCATTTT. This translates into CASSLAWGNQPQHF.

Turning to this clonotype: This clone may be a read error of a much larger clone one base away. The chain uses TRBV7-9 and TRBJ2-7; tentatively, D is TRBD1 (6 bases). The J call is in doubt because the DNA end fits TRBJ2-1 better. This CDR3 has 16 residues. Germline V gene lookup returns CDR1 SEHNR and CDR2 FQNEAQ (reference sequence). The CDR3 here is CASSSVQSRGVYEQFF. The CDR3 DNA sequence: TGTGCCAGCAGCTCGGTACAAAGCAGGGGTGTTTACGAGCAGTTCTTC.

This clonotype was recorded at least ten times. CDR3 region: CASSYYRENTEAFF. CDR3 nucleotides: TGTGCCAGCAGTTACTACCGGGAGAACACTGAAGCTTTCTTT. J is TRBJ1-1 and V is TRBV6-5, with unresolved D. Germline loops: CDR1 MNHEY, CDR2 SVGAGI. V gave up 1 base and J gave up 1 base, with 7 bases separating them. There are 14 residues in the CDR3.

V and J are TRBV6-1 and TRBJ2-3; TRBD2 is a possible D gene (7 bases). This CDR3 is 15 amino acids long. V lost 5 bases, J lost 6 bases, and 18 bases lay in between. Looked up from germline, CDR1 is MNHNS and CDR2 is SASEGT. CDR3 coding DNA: TGTGCCAGCAGTTTTCGTACGGGGGGCTCGGATACGCAGTATTTT. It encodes CASSFRTGGSDTQYF.

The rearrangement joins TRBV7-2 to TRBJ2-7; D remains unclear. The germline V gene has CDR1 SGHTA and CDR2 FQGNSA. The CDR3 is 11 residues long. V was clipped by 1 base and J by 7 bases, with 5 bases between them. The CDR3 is CASSLDWEQYF. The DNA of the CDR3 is TGTGCCAGCAGCTTAGACTGGGAGCAGTACTTC. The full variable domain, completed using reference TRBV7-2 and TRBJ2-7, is GAGVSQSPSNKVTEKGKDVELRCDPISGHTALYWYRQSLGQGLEFLIYFQGNSAPDKSGLPSDRFSAERTGGSVSTLTIQRTQQEDSAVYLCASSLDWEQYFGPGTRLTVT.